These 3 T cell receptor beta chains were sequenced from one sample in a study of T cells in Graves' hyperthyroidism and ophthalmopathy. TCR beta CDR3 regions were amplified from RNA. When the TCR CDR3 underwent first-round RT-PCR, the HTBI primer set was used. TCRdb recomputed calls from the multiplex PCR reads with MiXCR, one row per CDR3 protein. The sample includes about 290,000 distinct CDR3 sequences, around a fifth of them seen just once. Sequenced material: blood. The receptors here all came from a man aged 50 to 60 with Graves' ophthalmopathy.

This clonotype was observed at least ten times. This chain connects TRBV20-1 to TRBJ2-1; unclear D gene. CDR1 DFQATT and CDR2 SNEGSKA come from the germline V gene (reference sequence). This CDR3 spans 14 amino acids. Trimming left V 1 base short and J 4 bases short, with 11 bases between. The CDR3 bases are TGCAGTGCTAGAGTGGCCAATTTTTACAATGAGCAGTTCTTC. It specifies CSARVANFYNEQFF.

This clonotype was seen many times. The CDR3 DNA follows: TGTGCCAGCAGTAAGGAGGCCTCCTACGAGCAGTACTTC. Amino acid sequence: CASSKEASYEQYF. J is TRBJ2-7 and V is TRBV2; tentatively, D is TRBD2 (5 bases). Looked up from germline, CDR1 is SNHLY and CDR2 is FYNNEI. The CDR3 is 13 residues long. The V gene lost 5 bases and the J gene lost 0 bases, with 8 bases spanning the gap.

This clonotype was observed at least ten times. The chain employs TRBV5-1 and TRBJ2-2; D is uncertain. This CDR3 spans 15 amino acids. From germline, CDR1 is SGHRS and CDR2 YFSETQ. The ends were cut back, 0 bases at V and 2 bases at J, with 8 bases in the middle. CDR3 residues: CASSLDALNTGELFF. The DNA of the CDR3 is TGCGCCAGCAGCTTGGACGCCTTAAACACCGGGGAGCTGTTTTTT.